This T cell receptor beta chain was captured by sequencing in a study of blood T cells in healthy people across ages. Per-sample PBMC isolation yielded at least 7 million cells. Extracted total RNA amounted to at least 6 micrograms for each sample. CDR3 length: 14 amino acids. Germline V gives CDR1 SGDLS, CDR2 YYNGEE. Through a sample-barcoded 5' primer and a J-beta primer mix, a second PCR was run for roughly 6 to 11 cycles. TCRdb independently ran MiXCR on the 5' RACE reads; one entry per CDR3 protein. The sample yields more than 800,000 distinct CDR3 sequences, around 43% seen once. As concerns this clonotype: The junction and the germline gene differ at one end; a read error may be behind it.

The receptor comes from an older woman in good health. V gene TRBV9 combines with J gene TRBJ2-2; D perhaps matches TRBD1 (6 bases). The sample consisted of blood. The CDR3 spells CASSAGQTTEELFF. CDR3 sequence (DNA): TGTGCCAGCAGCGCGGGACAAACCACCGAGGAGCTGTTTTTT.